This TCR beta chain was observed in a study of blood T cell repertoires in COVID-19. Germline V gene lookup returns CDR1 SGHTA and CDR2 FQGNSA. This CDR3 comprises 16 residues. Trimming cost V 5 bases and J 5 bases; bases outside gene matches: 11. This clone was found a few times. TCRdb's copy holds only in-frame clones and misses some; the assay was immunoSEQ multiplex PCR. Among roughly 180,000 clones, about three quarters were seen once, and the ten largest hold just over 8.5%. This rearrangement joins TRBV7-2 to TRBJ2-5; 10 nucleotides align to TRBD2. The sequence was collected from a woman aged 50 to 60 with active or convalescent COVID-19. The sample consisted of peripheral blood. The CDR3 bases are TGTGCCAGCAGCCCGGGGGGGCTAGCGGGAGTGGAGACCCAGTACTTC. This encodes CASSPGGLAGVETQYF.